A single sample is the source of the 5 T cell receptor beta chains below, sequenced in a study of OX40 agonist ivuxolimab in advanced cancers. Profiling relied on immunoSEQ multiplex PCR, and the TCRdb table lists in-frame clones only, not all of them. The sample shows 30,000 to 35,000 clones, around 81% of them seen only once. The source was CD4+ or CD8+ T cells sorted from blood, collected in a trial of the OX40 agonist ivuxolimab. The receptors derive from an adult with an advanced solid tumor such as melanoma, head and neck, liver or kidney cancer.

The CDR3 nucleotides read TGTGCCATCAGTGAGTCGGAGAAGTACTTC. Translated: CAISESEKYF. V gene TRBV10-3 combines with J gene TRBJ2-5; D call uncertain. Trimming shortened V by 0 bases and J by 12 bases, and 5 bases separated the two germline ends. There are 10 residues in the CDR3. Germline-derived CDR1 and CDR2 are ENHRY and SYGVKD.

CDR3: CASQGRIITNTGELFF. CDR3 bases: TGTGCCAGCCAGGGACGGATCATTACGAACACCGGGGAGCTGTTTTTT. The chain couples TRBV18 to TRBJ2-2; D is tentatively TRBD1 or TRBD2 (5 bases each). The CDR3 extends over 16 amino acids. Trimming took 8 bases from V and 0 from J, leaving 16 bases between them. Germline-derived CDR1 and CDR2 are KGHSH and LQKENI.

The chain links TRBV7-2 to TRBJ2-7; 8 bases fit TRBD1. V lost 4 bases, J lost 2 bases, and 4 bases stayed unmatched. Germline V gives CDR1 SGHTA, CDR2 FQGNSA. The CDR3 extends over 14 amino acids. The CDR3 bases are TGTGCCAGCAGCTCAAGACAGGGGCCCTACGAGCAGTACTTC. Protein sequence: CASSSRQGPYEQYF. Full variable domain (rest looked up from reference TRBV7-2 and TRBJ2-7): GAGVSQSPSNKVTEKGKDVELRCDPISGHTALYWYRQSLGQGLEFLIYFQGNSAPDKSGLPSDRFSAERTGGSVSTLTIQRTQQEDSAVYLCASSSRQGPYEQYFGPGTRLTVT.

The chain is built from TRBV5-1 and TRBJ1-3; D remains unclear. The CDR3 loop spans 15 amino acids. Trimming took 0 bases from V and 0 from J, leaving 7 bases between them. CDR1 is SGHRS, CDR2 YFSETQ, per germline. For the CDR3, the DNA is TGCGCCAGCAGCTTGGTTTCGAACTCTGGAAACACCATATATTTT. Its protein is CASSLVSNSGNTIYF.

The chain is built from TRBV11-2 and TRBJ2-2; a possible D gene is TRBD1 (5 bases). The germline V gene has CDR1 SGHAT and CDR2 FQNNGV. CDR3 size: 13 residues. Trimming left V 5 bases short and J 4 bases short, with 8 bases between. CDR3: CASSTRVTGELFF. The CDR3 DNA reads TGTGCCAGCAGCACCAGGGTCACCGGGGAGCTGTTTTTT.